A selection of T cell receptor beta chains follows, all from one sample in a study of T-cell memory formation after mild COVID-19. Via MiXCR, TCRdb re-called the 5' RACE reads, giving one row per CDR3 protein. The sample comprises around 310,000 distinct CDR3 sequences, around a sixth of which are singletons, and 20% to 25% rests with the top ten. Sequencing was carried out using PBMCs or a T cell subset sorted from them (not recorded which). These receptors were obtained from a man aged 18 to 29 who had mild COVID-19 (a few samples of this study predate the infection). Cell type and time point are not known. The CDR3 runs from the conserved cysteine through the conserved F or W.

TRBJ2-5 | TRBV2 | CASSVGPIETQYF
TRBJ2-2 | TRBV28 | CASKKGYGELFF
TRBJ1-2 | TRBV19 | CASAGGRTPYGYTF
TRBJ2-2 | TRBV12-3/TRBV12-4 | CASGADPVSNTGELFF
TRBJ1-6 | TRBV3-1 | CASSQVGARSPLHF
TRBJ1-2 | TRBV7-9 | CASNLNYDRTGYTF
TRBJ2-7 | TRBV7-2 | CASSLEMGDYEQYF
TRBJ1-6 | TRBV7-2 | CASSFGSVPLHF
TRBJ2-3 | TRBV15 | CATSRDNTGVDTQYF
TRBJ2-1 | TRBV7-2 | CASSLVRLFTSGGRSYNEQFF
TRBJ1-2 | TRBV11-1 | CASSYLPGPAGYGYAF
TRBJ1-5 | TRBV4-3 | CASSQDEFGLYYGNQPQHF
TRBJ2-2 | TRBV20-1 | CSAMRVDTGELFF
TRBJ2-5 | TRBV7-8 | CASSLGPRGETQYF
TRBJ2-5 | TRBV2 | CASSQTSPQYF
TRBJ2-3 | TRBV27 | CAVASAPDTQYF
TRBJ1-6 | TRBV10-3 | CAISESRQQNSPLHF
TRBJ2-3 | TRBV4-1 | CASSQEWDLDTQYF
TRBJ2-7 | TRBV7-2 | CASSDRISYEQYF
TRBJ1-2 | TRBV6-2/TRBV6-3 | CASSSFDTPYGYTF
TRBJ2-1 | TRBV19 | CASSIRGYEQFF
TRBJ2-5 | TRBV4-2 | CASSPWASGKETQYF
TRBJ2-3 | TRBV10-3 | CAISESVQLALSTDTQYF
TRBJ2-2 | TRBV7-7 | CASSLSGIGELFF
TRBJ2-1 | TRBV5-5 | CASSLEGYSYNEQFF
TRBJ1-2 | TRBV7-2 | CASSRVSLDYGYTF
TRBJ1-5 | TRBV6-2/TRBV6-3 | CASSYSRSGAGQPQHF
TRBJ1-2 | TRBV12-3/TRBV12-4 | CASSLGSGRGSSGYTF
TRBJ1-2 | TRBV2 | CASSDRLYGYTF
TRBJ2-3 | TRBV18 | CASSPGIADTQYF
TRBJ1-1 | TRBV12-3/TRBV12-4 | CASSPHDRGDTEAFF
TRBJ1-2 | TRBV4-3 | CASSQTRLYGYTF
TRBJ1-1 | TRBV7-9 | CASSRIRGGDWSAFF
TRBJ1-1 | TRBV15 | CATSRGGSASATEAFF
TRBJ1-3 | TRBV28 | CASSLLTGGNTIYF
TRBJ2-3 | TRBV15 | CATSTRTSATDTQYF
TRBJ1-5 | TRBV15 | CATSRVTGDSNQPQHF